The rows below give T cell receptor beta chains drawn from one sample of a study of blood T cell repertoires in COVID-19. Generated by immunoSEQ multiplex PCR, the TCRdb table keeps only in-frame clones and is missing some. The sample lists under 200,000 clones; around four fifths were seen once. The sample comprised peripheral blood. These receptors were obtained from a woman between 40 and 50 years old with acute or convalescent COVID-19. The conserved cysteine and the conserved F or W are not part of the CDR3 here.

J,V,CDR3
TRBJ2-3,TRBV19,ASSSLTSGGTSYPQY
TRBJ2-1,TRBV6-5,ASRVGAGSQDEQF
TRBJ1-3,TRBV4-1,ASSPSTPYSSGNTIY
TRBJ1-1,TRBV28,ASSDRGFEAF
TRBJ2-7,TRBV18,ASSSRGFSEQY
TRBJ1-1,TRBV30,ASSEGYTEAF
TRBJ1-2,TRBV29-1,SVLRDGVKGYT
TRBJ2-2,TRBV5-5,ASSANRLGVLPGELF
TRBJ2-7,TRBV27,ASPGGLRYEQY
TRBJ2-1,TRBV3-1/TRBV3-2,ASSPWTGSSNEQF
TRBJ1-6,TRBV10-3,ASGLRDRNSPLH
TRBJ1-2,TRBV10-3,AITPDRGAYGYT
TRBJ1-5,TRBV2,ASSGLSGQPQH
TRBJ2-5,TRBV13,ASSSWTSGKSRKTQY
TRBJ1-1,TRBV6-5,ASSYSLQATEAF
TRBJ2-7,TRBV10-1,ASSEGGEVYEQY
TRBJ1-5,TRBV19,ASNNDRGHQPQH
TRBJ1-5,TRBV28,ASSYPEPQH
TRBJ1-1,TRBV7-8,ASSLFGGEAF
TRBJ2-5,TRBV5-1,ASSERAVRETQY
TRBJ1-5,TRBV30,AWATGQEIYSNQPQH
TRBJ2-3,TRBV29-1,SADRGGTDTQY
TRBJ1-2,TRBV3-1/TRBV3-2,ASSPRDRGLGYT
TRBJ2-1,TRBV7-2,ASSPEGGGWPRANEQF
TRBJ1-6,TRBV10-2,ASREIEISPLH
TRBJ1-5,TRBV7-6,ASSLSSQGAAQH
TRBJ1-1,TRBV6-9,ASSYSEKSTNTEAF
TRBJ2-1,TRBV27,ASSSGMYNNEQF
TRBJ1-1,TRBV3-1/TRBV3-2,ASSQSGYGTEAF
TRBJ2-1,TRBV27,ASSLFSGTRGSNEQF
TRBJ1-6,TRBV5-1,ASSPGQGGSPLH
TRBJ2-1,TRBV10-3,ATAGGTSYNEQF
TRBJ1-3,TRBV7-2,ASSPRGPGNTIY
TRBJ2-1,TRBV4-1,ASSQELAGGPGNEQF
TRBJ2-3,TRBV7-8,ASSSRLAEDDTDTQY
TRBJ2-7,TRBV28,ASSTRRTGGHEQY
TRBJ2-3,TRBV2,ASSGAYGTQY
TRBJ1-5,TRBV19,ASSIWAGVGSNQPQH
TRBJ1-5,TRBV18,ASSPLPTGAANQPQH
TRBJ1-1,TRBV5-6,ASSPRRGEGTEAF
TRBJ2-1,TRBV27,ASSLSSYNEQF
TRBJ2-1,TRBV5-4,ASSSSMALAGYNEQF
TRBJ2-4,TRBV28,ASSTAGLDIQY
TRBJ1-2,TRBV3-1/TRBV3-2,ASSQADRGRFRYYGYT
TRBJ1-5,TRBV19,ASRSLQGGNQPQH
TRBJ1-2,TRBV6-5,ASSLRTGDIYGYT
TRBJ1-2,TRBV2,ACGAVDYGYT
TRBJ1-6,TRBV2,ASKPPRTDNSPLH
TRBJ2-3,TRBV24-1,ATSDLASGSGDTQY
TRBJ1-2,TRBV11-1,ASSPQGNYGYT
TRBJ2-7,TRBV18,ASSPRGGY
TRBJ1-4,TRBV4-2,ASSRAGGTTNEKLF
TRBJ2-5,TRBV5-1,ASKLVGEETQY
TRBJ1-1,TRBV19,ASKTGGYEAF
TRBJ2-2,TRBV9,ASSSAAHTGELF